This paragraph covers one T cell receptor (beta chain) sequence. Per the authors' pipeline: Reference gene primers were amplified, and this amplification served to estimate nucleated cell counts. Produced via immunoSEQ multiplex PCR; TCRdb's table is partial and in-frame only. The V and J calls and the clone size are those of that table, but D and trimming were determined from the DNA. The sample has 350,000 or so clones, roughly 90% seen once; the top ten hold approximately 0.97%. This sample was taken from a study of blood T cell repertoires in COVID-19. Study context: Samples came from the United States, Italy and Spain, spanning acute and convalescent COVID-19.

This CDR3 contains 11 residues. CDR1 is DFQATT, CDR2 SNEGSKA, per germline (reference sequence). Membership in each cohort depended on participant-reported clinical history. This receptor was taken from a woman aged 25 to 39 who had been exposed to COVID-19. The chain has TRBV20-1 and TRBJ1-1, with unresolved D. The sample consisted of PBMCs or T cells enriched from blood (not recorded which). The CDR3 loop reads CTWRVGTEAFF. The CDR3 DNA sequence: TGCACCTGGAGGGTCGGCACTGAAGCTTTCTTT.